These 26 T cell receptor beta chains were sequenced from one sample in a study of graft-versus-host responses after intestinal transplantation (dated by TCRdb to the early 2020s). What this sample's time point label stands for: cells obtained before transplantation from donor or recipient. Their antigen targets remain unknown. Receptor amplification or capture employed the immunoSEQ multiplex PCR assay. TCRdb carries this immuneACCESS record with in-frame sequences only. Its versions omit some clonotypes, under half of them owing to an unresolved V gene in the studies checked, with the rest unexplained. This sample has some 140,000 clones in its table, and roughly 91% of those were observed once. The ten biggest clones cover about 0.19% of the sample. Source: unstimulated CD4+ T cells sorted from spleen or lymph node cells, taken before intestinal transplant. The receptor set was obtained from a human donor who received an intestinal transplant.

The V gene is TRBV6-4, the J gene TRBJ2-5; TRBD1 is a possible D gene (5 bases). This CDR3 region has 11 residues. Germline V gene data show CDR1 as MRHNA and CDR2 as SNTAGT. Trimming took off 2 bases at V and 14 bases at J, with 12 bases between the two ends. CDR3 protein: CASSDGASVYF. The CDR3 DNA sequence: TGTGCCAGCAGTGACGGGGCTAGTGTTTACTTC.

The chain combines TRBV5-5 with TRBJ1-5; no clear D gene. V lost 0 bases, J lost 6 bases, and 10 bases lay in between. The CDR3 extends over 14 amino acids. Germline V gives CDR1 SGHKS, CDR2 YYEKEE (reference sequence). This chain's CDR3 is CASSLDSVIQPQHF. CDR3 DNA: TGTGCCAGCAGCTTGGATTCGGTTATTCAGCCCCAGCATTTT.

The chain has TRBV6-5 and TRBJ2-6, with D unclear. The germline gives CDR1 MNHEY, CDR2 SVGAGI. This CDR3 is built from 14 residues. The V end lost 4 bases, the J end lost 2 bases, and 6 bases lay between the germline ends. The DNA for the CDR3 is TGTGCCAGCAGTTTTGGGGCTGGGGCCAACGTCCTGACTTTC. Amino acid sequence: CASSFGAGANVLTF.

The gene calls are TRBV15 and TRBJ1-1; D remains ambiguous. CDR1 and CDR2 from the germline V gene are LNHNV and YYDKDF (reference sequence). The CDR3 has 13 residues. Trimming removed 5 bases at V and 4 bases at J, with 11 bases between. The chain's CDR3 is CATSPTVPTEAFF. The DNA of the CDR3 is TGTGCCACCAGCCCGACGGTGCCCACTGAAGCTTTCTTT.

This sequence joins TRBV12-5 and TRBJ1-1; D might be TRBD1 (5 bases). The CDR3 runs 13 residues. V was cut by 7 bases and J by 1 base, with 10 bases left in between. The germline V gene has CDR1 LGHNT and CDR2 FRNRAP. In DNA form, the CDR3 reads TGTGCTAGTGAGGGACGGAGGAACACTGAAGCTTTCTTT. Its translation is CASEGRRNTEAFF.

The chain uses TRBV11-1 and TRBJ2-1; 8 bases map to TRBD1. Trimming removed 1 base from V and 6 bases from J; junction bases left unmatched: 5. Germline V CDR1 and CDR2: SGHAT, FQDESV (reference sequence). The CDR3 runs 15 residues. CDR3 nucleotides: TGTGCCAGCAGCTTAGTGGGACAGGTCTCCAATGAGCAGTTCTTC. It encodes CASSLVGQVSNEQFF.

The chain employs TRBV9 and TRBJ2-2; 8 bases are shared with TRBD1. The CDR3 is 14 residues long. Germline lookup yields CDR1 SGDLS and CDR2 YYNGEE. V lost 2 bases, J lost 6 bases, and 3 bases stayed unmatched. In DNA, the CDR3 is TGTGCCAGCAGCGTTTCCAGGGGGCCCGGGGAGCTGTTTTTT. Protein sequence: CASSVSRGPGELFF.

CDR3 in amino acids: CACSLLNEQFF. Here the CDR3 DNA reads TGTGCCTGCTCGTTGTTGAATGAGCAGTTCTTC. The chain links TRBV30 to TRBJ2-1; D remains unclear. Between the trimmed V and J ends, which lost 6 bases and 7 bases, there was a span of 10 bases. Germline V CDR1 and CDR2: GTSNPN, SVGIG (reference sequence). The CDR3 is 11 amino acids.

In this sample, this clone turned up a few times. The V call is TRBV6-1, the J call TRBJ2-3, with 11 bases lining up with TRBD2. The CDR3 extends over 13 amino acids. V was pared by 6 bases and J by 6 bases, with 2 bases of the junction left unmatched. Germline V gene sequence: CDR1 MNHNS, CDR2 SASEGT. CDR3 sequence (DNA): TGTGCCAGCAGACTAGCGGGAGCCGATACGCAGTATTTT. It yields the protein CASRLAGADTQYF.

The V gene is TRBV9, the J gene TRBJ1-4; D is unclear. This CDR3 is built from 15 residues. The V end was cut by 0 bases, the J end by 5 bases, with 11 bases between. Looked up from germline, CDR1 is SGDLS and CDR2 is YYNGEE. CDR3 in amino acids: CASSVVGGRNEKLFF. The CDR3 DNA sequence: TGTGCCAGCAGCGTAGTTGGAGGGCGCAATGAAAAACTGTTTTTT. The whole variable domain, filled in from reference TRBV9 and TRBJ1-4, reads DSGVTQTPKHLITATGQRVTLRCSPRSGDLSVYWYQQSLDQGLQFLIQYYNGEERAKGNILERFSAQQFPDLHSELNLSSLELGDSALYFCASSVVGGRNEKLFFGSGTQLSVL.

This chain joins TRBV11-2 and TRBJ2-5; D might be TRBD1 or TRBD2, each matching 6 bases. The DNA end is a closer match to TRBJ2-7, so the J assignment may be wrong. CDR3 length: 15 residues. The germline gives CDR1 SGHAT, CDR2 FQNNGV. CDR3 sequence: CASSLVVGGSYEQYF. For the CDR3, the DNA is TGTGCCAGCAGCTTAGTGGTAGGGGGGTCCTACGAGCAGTACTTC.

This chain joins TRBV28 and TRBJ1-2; 7 nucleotides line up with TRBD1. CDR1 is MDHEN, CDR2 SYDVKM, per germline. There are 15 residues in the CDR3. The trim removed 5 bases at V and 4 bases at J, leaving 10 bases unmatched. CDR3 DNA sequence: TGTGCCAGCAGTATCCCGACAGGGCCGGGCTATGGCTACACCTTC. Residues: CASSIPTGPGYGYTF.

This clone was detected once. The chain employs TRBV7-2 and TRBJ2-7, with 8 positions matching TRBD2. The CDR3 consists of 17 residues. Per the germline V gene, CDR1 is SGHTA and CDR2 is FQGNSA. With 0 bases clipped from V and 0 bases from J, the junction kept 7 bases outside the gene matches. The CDR3 loop is CASSLAGGGVLSYEQYF. CDR3 bases: TGTGCCAGCAGCTTAGCCGGGGGGGGAGTCCTCTCCTACGAGCAGTACTTC.

The rearrangement uses TRBV5-1 and TRBJ2-5; 7 bases fit TRBD2. V was clipped by 0 bases and J by 1 base; unmatched bases: 6. The germline CDR1 and CDR2 sequences are SGHRS and YFSETQ. CDR3 length: 16 amino acids. The CDR3: CASSLVGAGPQETQYF. Written as DNA, the CDR3 is TGCGCCAGCAGCTTGGTAGGAGCGGGGCCCCAAGAGACCCAGTACTTC.

The chain employs TRBV6-6 and TRBJ1-4, with D possibly matching TRBD1 (6 bases). V lost 6 bases and J lost 2, with 13 bases in between. The CDR3 sequence is 15 residues long. Per germline, CDR1 MNHNY and CDR2 SVGAGI (reference sequence). The CDR3 coding sequence is TGTGCCAGCAGCTTACAGGGTGTGACTAATGAAAAACTGTTTTTT. Its translation: CASSLQGVTNEKLFF.

The chain joins TRBV7-2 to TRBJ2-2; D unclear. The germline V and J ends were trimmed by 1 base and 6 bases, with 18 bases remaining between them. Germline-derived CDR1 and CDR2 are SGHTA and FQGNSA. This CDR3 is 17 amino acids long. As DNA, the CDR3 is TGTGCCAGCAGCTTAGTTCACGGTTGGGCCGCGCCCGGGGAGCTGTTTTTT. It translates to CASSLVHGWAAPGELFF. Filled out from reference TRBV7-2 and TRBJ2-2, the complete variable domain reads GAGVSQSPSNKVTEKGKDVELRCDPISGHTALYWYRQSLGQGLEFLIYFQGNSAPDKSGLPSDRFSAERTGGSVSTLTIQRTQQEDSAVYLCASSLVHGWAAPGELFFGEGSRLTVL.

The chain uses TRBV7-2 and TRBJ1-5; 7 bases align to TRBD1. Germline V gene data show CDR1 as SGHTA and CDR2 as FQGNSA. V lost 1 base, J lost 8 bases, and 11 bases stayed unmatched. The CDR3 has 16 residues. The CDR3 nucleotides read TGTGCCAGCAGCTTAGTTGGGGCGGGACAGCCTAAGCCCCAGCATTTT. Amino acids: CASSLVGAGQPKPQHF.

V gene TRBV5-1 combines with J gene TRBJ2-1; 7 positions agree with TRBD1. Germline V gene data show CDR1 as SGHRS and CDR2 as YFSETQ. This CDR3 contains 16 residues. V trimming: 4 bases; J trimming: 4 bases; junction bases outside the gene matches: 11. In DNA form, the CDR3 reads TGCGCCAGCAGCCTCCAGACAGGGCCATCTTACAATGAGCAGTTCTTC. Translation gives CASSLQTGPSYNEQFF.

The V call is TRBV4-3, the J call TRBJ2-7; possibly TRBD2 for D (5 bases). Germline-derived CDR1 and CDR2 are LGHNA and YSLEER. Trimming cost V 0 bases and J 3 bases, with 6 bases left between them. This CDR3 is 13 amino acids long. CDR3: CASSQDGSYEQYF. The CDR3 DNA reads TGCGCCAGCAGCCAAGATGGGAGCTACGAGCAGTACTTC.

This chain uses TRBV7-6 with TRBJ2-7; possibly TRBD1 or TRBD2 for D (5 bases each). This CDR3 has 16 amino acids. V was cut by 1 base and J by 0 bases, with 13 bases left in between. CDR1 and CDR2 from the germline V gene are SGHVS and FNYEAQ. CDR3 DNA sequence: TGTGCCAGCAGCTTAGGGGGGTCTGCTAGCTCCTACGAGCAGTACTTC. This gives the protein CASSLGGSASSYEQYF. Based on the CDR3 plus reference TRBV7-6 and TRBJ2-7, the full variable domain is GAGVSQSPRYKVTKRGQDVALRCDPISGHVSLYWYRQALGQGPEFLTYFNYEAQQDKSGLPNDRFSAERPEGSISTLTIQRTEQRDSAMYRCASSLGGSASSYEQYFGPGTRLTVT.

The chain employs TRBV19 and TRBJ2-3, with D maybe TRBD1 (6 bases). Germline CDR1 and CDR2: LNHDA and SQIVND (reference sequence). V was shortened by 11 bases and J by 4 bases, with 34 bases between the two germline ends. This CDR3 is built from 19 residues. The CDR3 coding sequence is TGTGCCGTCCGGGTAGGGACGTCGGGATTAATCAACAGGGCAGATACGCAGTATTTT. Its translation is CAVRVGTSGLINRADTQYF.

In DNA, the CDR3 is TGTGCCACCAGCAGCGCGGACAGGGTTAATCAGCCCCAGCATTTT. Protein: CATSSADRVNQPQHF. V usage is TRBV15 and J usage is TRBJ1-5; TRBD1 matches 8 bases. J lost 4 bases, V lost 3 bases, and 5 bases had no gene match. CDR3 length: 15 amino acids. CDR1 is LNHNV and CDR2 is YYDKDF in the germline V gene (reference sequence).

The chain combines TRBV5-1 with TRBJ2-3; unclear D gene. Germline loops: CDR1 SGHRS, CDR2 YFSETQ. The CDR3 has 14 residues. The V and J ends lost 0 bases and 1 base respectively, with 6 bases between them. CDR3 in DNA: TGCGCCAGCAGCTTGGGTGAGGGCACAGATACGCAGTATTTT. Translated: CASSLGEGTDTQYF.

The chain uses TRBV6-5 and TRBJ1-4; D uncertain. This CDR3 spans 14 amino acids. The germline V gene encodes CDR1 MNHEY and CDR2 SVGAGI. Trimming cost V 2 bases and J 4 bases, with 8 bases left between them. DNA for the CDR3: TGTGCCAGCAGTTACGAGGGAGGTAATGAAAAACTGTTTTTT. Translation: CASSYEGGNEKLFF.

The V call is TRBV19, the J call TRBJ2-5, with 8 bases matching TRBD1. The CDR3 contains 15 residues. Trimming cost V 2 bases and J 2 bases; bases outside gene matches: 4. Germline V gives CDR1 LNHDA, CDR2 SQIVND (reference sequence). CDR3 protein: CASSIRDRRQETQYF. CDR3 bases: TGTGCCAGTAGTATAAGGGACAGGAGACAAGAGACCCAGTACTTC.

The J gene is TRBJ1-2, the V gene TRBV28; D gene uncertain. Trimming removed 5 bases from V and 2 bases from J, with 15 bases in between. This CDR3 region has 15 residues. Germline loops: CDR1 MDHEN, CDR2 SYDVKM. The CDR3 is CASSPIGLGNYGYTF. The DNA of the CDR3 is TGTGCCAGCAGTCCCATTGGGCTCGGAAACTATGGCTACACCTTC.